Listed below are T cell receptor beta chains from one sample, sequenced in a study of cytomegalovirus exposure and HLA in healthy donors. Only in-frame clones appear in the TCRdb table, and some are missing; sequencing was by immunoSEQ multiplex PCR. Counted here are fewer than 200,000 clones, approximately 80% occurring once; the ten biggest clones make up 0.7% to 0.95%. The sample taken for sequencing was PBMCs. All receptors derive from a woman aged 18-30 years in good health and CMV-seronegative. CDR3s include the opening cysteine and the closing phenylalanine or tryptophan. The order of the fields is D gene, clone size, V gene, J gene, CDR3 protein, CDR3 DNA. A D gene is named only where the DNA matches it firmly. Size is stated for part of the rows, as once, few or many counts, or as a class when the clone is expanded.

TRBD1	NA	TRBV29-1	TRBJ1-2	CSGTTGDYGYTF	TGCAGCGGGACGACAGGGGATTATGGCTACACCTTC
NA	NA	TRBV28	TRBJ2-7	CASSRNKGQGEQYF	TGTGCCAGCAGTCGGAATAAGGGGCAAGGCGAGCAGTACTTC
TRBD2	NA	TRBV11-3	TRBJ2-1	CASRPGTTAYNEQFF	TGTGCCAGCAGACCCGGGACTACCGCCTACAATGAGCAGTTCTTC
TRBD1	NA	TRBV28	TRBJ2-5	CASSNRGLETQYF	TGTGCCAGCAGTAACAGGGGGCTGGAGACCCAGTACTTC
NA	few	TRBV6-4	TRBJ1-1	CASRQNMNTEAFF	TGTGCCAGCAGGCAAAACATGAACACTGAAGCTTTCTTT
TRBD1	few	TRBV5-1	TRBJ2-2	CASSFRPGQGKENTGELFF	TGCGCCAGCAGCTTTCGACCGGGACAGGGAAAAGAAAACACCGGGGAGCTGTTTTTT
TRBD1	NA	TRBV10-3	TRBJ1-5	CAISETGTVNQPQHF	TGTGCCATCAGTGAGACTGGGACAGTCAATCAGCCCCAGCATTTT
TRBD1	NA	TRBV5-1	TRBJ1-2	CASSKTTGSNYGYTF	TGCGCCAGCAGCAAGACGACAGGGTCGAACTATGGCTACACCTTC
TRBD2	NA	TRBV7-9	TRBJ2-1	CSSSLMAGDYNEQFF	TGTTCCAGCAGCTTAATGGCGGGAGACTACAATGAGCAGTTCTTC
NA	few	TRBV4-3	TRBJ2-3	CASSQQGSSDTQYF	TGCGCCAGCAGCCAACAGGGGAGCTCAGATACGCAGTATTTT
TRBD1	NA	TRBV19	TRBJ1-1	CASSIRGEMNTEAFF	TGTGCCAGTAGTATCAGGGGGGAAATGAACACTGAAGCTTTCTTT
TRBD2	NA	TRBV12-5	TRBJ2-1	CASGTSGSLEQFF	TGTGCTAGTGGAACTAGCGGGTCCCTTGAGCAGTTCTTC
NA	NA	TRBV7-9	TRBJ1-4	CASSSRSLGGTNEKLFF	TGTGCCAGCAGCTCGAGGAGCCTCGGGGGAACTAATGAAAAACTGTTTTTT
NA	NA	TRBV7-9	TRBJ2-7	CASSLAYTFQYF	TGTGCCAGCAGCTTAGCCTATACCTTTCAGTACTTC
NA	once	TRBV14	TRBJ2-7	CASSQVFGEKPYEQYF	TGTGCCAGCAGCCAAGTATTCGGAGAAAAACCCTACGAGCAGTACTTC
NA	NA	TRBV2	TRBJ2-2	CASNTAGELFF	TGTGCCAGCAATACGGCCGGGGAGCTGTTTTTT
NA	NA	TRBV29-1	TRBJ2-5	CSVEGPVNSGTQYF	TGCAGTGTGGAGGGGCCGGTAAATTCGGGGACCCAGTACTTC
TRBD2	NA	TRBV10-3	TRBJ2-7	CAINIAGGEAEQYF	TGTGCCATCAATATAGCGGGAGGGGAGGCCGAGCAGTACTTC
NA	NA	TRBV30	TRBJ1-1	CAWSVLTAGATEAFF	TGTGCCTGGAGTGTCCTCACCGCGGGAGCCACTGAAGCTTTCTTT
NA	NA	TRBV5-8	TRBJ2-7	CASSLFAGRGGGYYEQYF	TGTGCCAGCAGCTTGTTTGCCGGGCGGGGTGGGGGATACTACGAGCAGTACTTC
NA	NA	TRBV28	TRBJ1-1	CASELHPGQITEAFF	TGTGCCAGCGAACTCCACCCTGGACAGATAACTGAAGCTTTCTTT
TRBD1	NA	TRBV6-1	TRBJ2-1	CATRGQGAYNEQFF	TGTGCCACCCGAGGACAGGGGGCCTACAATGAGCAGTTCTTC
NA	NA	TRBV2	TRBJ1-6	CASSEGPGYDSPLHF	TGTGCCAGCAGTGAAGGGCCAGGGTATGATTCACCCCTCCACTTT
TRBD2	NA	TRBV18	TRBJ2-1	CASSPVSGRDEQFF	TGTGCCAGCTCACCGGTTTCAGGGAGGGATGAGCAGTTCTTC
TRBD1	NA	TRBV14	TRBJ1-2	CASSHTPWGQGPYGYTF	TGTGCCAGCAGCCATACCCCATGGGGACAGGGTCCCTATGGCTACACCTTC
NA	NA	TRBV6-5	TRBJ2-5	CASSIRLPGSETQYF	TGTGCCAGCAGCATTCGCTTACCCGGGAGTGAGACCCAGTACTTC
TRBD2	NA	TRBV30	TRBJ2-2	CAWSVEGLAGLGSGELFF	TGTGCCTGGAGTGTAGAGGGACTAGCGGGTCTTGGCTCCGGGGAGCTGTTTTTT
NA	few	TRBV27	TRBJ2-7	CASRPLVSSYEQYF	TGTGCCAGCAGACCCTTGGTTAGCTCCTACGAGCAGTACTTC
TRBD2	NA	TRBV6-1	TRBJ2-3	CASSEGLADTDTQYF	TGTGCCAGCAGTGAGGGACTAGCCGACACAGATACGCAGTATTTT
NA	NA	TRBV7-2	TRBJ2-3	CASSLRSLDTQYF	TGTGCCAGCAGCTTAAGGAGTTTAGATACGCAGTATTTT
NA	NA	TRBV28	TRBJ1-5	CASSFVRRQDGNQPQHF	TGTGCCAGCAGTTTCGTAAGACGACAGGACGGGAATCAGCCCCAGCATTTT
NA	NA	TRBV5-1	TRBJ2-3	CASSLEAWGQGRWADTQYF	TGCGCCAGCAGCTTGGAGGCTTGGGGGCAGGGTCGATGGGCCGATACGCAGTATTTT
TRBD1	once	TRBV7-6	TRBJ2-1	CASSPWDRGEKQFF	TGTGCCAGCAGCCCCTGGGACAGGGGTGAGAAGCAGTTCTTC
NA	NA	TRBV7-2	TRBJ1-2	CASSLTMGGYTF	TGTGCCAGCAGCTTGACAATGGGCGGCTACACCTTC